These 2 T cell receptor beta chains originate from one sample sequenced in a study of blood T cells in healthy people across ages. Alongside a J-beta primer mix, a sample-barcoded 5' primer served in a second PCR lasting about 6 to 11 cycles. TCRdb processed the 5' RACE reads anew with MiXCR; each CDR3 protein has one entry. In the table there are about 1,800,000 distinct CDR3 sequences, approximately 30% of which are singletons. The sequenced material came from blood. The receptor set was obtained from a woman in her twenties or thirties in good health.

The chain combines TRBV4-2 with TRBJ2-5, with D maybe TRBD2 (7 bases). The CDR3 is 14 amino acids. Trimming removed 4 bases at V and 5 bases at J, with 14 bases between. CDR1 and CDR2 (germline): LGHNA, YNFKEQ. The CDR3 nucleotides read TGTGCCAGCAGCCCCCGAGGGGGGGCGGAGACCCAGTACTTC. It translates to CASSPRGGAETQYF.

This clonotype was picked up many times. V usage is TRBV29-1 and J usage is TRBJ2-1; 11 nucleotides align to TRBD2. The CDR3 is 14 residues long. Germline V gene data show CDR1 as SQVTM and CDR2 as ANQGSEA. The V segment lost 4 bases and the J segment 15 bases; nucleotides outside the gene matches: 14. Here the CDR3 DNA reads TGCAGCGTTGCGTTGGTGGTGGCTAGCGGGGGGTGGTTCTTC. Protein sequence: CSVALVVASGGWFF.